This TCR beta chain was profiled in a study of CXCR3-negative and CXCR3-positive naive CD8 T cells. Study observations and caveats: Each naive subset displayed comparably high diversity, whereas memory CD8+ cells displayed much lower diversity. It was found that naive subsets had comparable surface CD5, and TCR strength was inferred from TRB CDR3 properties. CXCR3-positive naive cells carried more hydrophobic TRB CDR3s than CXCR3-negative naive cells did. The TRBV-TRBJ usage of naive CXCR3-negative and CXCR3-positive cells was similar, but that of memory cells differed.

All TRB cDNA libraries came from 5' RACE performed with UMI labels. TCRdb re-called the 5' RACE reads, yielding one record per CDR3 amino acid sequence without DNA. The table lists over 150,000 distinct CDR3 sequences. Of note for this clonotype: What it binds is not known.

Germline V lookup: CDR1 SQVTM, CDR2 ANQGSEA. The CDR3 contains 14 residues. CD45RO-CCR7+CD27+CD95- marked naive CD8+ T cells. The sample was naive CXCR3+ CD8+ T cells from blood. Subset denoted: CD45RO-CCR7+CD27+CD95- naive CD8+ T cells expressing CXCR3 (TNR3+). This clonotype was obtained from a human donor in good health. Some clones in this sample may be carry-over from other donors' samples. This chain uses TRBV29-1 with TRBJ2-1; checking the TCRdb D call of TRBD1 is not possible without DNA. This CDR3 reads CSVRGGPGVNEQFF.